This is a list of T cell receptor beta chains from one sample in a study of cytomegalovirus exposure and HLA in healthy donors. Sequenced by immunoSEQ multiplex PCR; TCRdb stores in-frame clones only, minus some. The profile shows tens of thousands of clones, more than 90% of them singletons. Material for sequencing was PBMCs. The receptors shown here come from a woman aged 18 to 35 in good health and CMV-seronegative. Both conserved end residues are part of each CDR3. D genes are given only for firm matches. A clone size is listed for some rows: how often the clone was seen (once, few, many), or a class if it is expanded.

-	-	TRBV28	TRBJ1-2	CASSFRGGGYTF	TGTGCCAGCAGTTTCCGGGGAGGAGGCTACACCTTC
-	-	TRBV11-2	TRBJ2-1	CASSFMAGASYNEQFF	TGTGCCAGCAGCTTTATGGCGGGGGCATCCTACAATGAGCAGTTCTTC
-	TRBD1	TRBV27	TRBJ1-5	CASSLTGDNQPQHF	TGTGCCAGCAGTCTGACAGGGGACAATCAGCCCCAGCATTTT
-	TRBD2	TRBV10-1	TRBJ2-1	CASSEAGVPTGEQFF	TGCGCCAGCAGTGAAGCGGGAGTACCCACGGGTGAGCAGTTCTTC
-	-	TRBV5-4	TRBJ2-7	CASSLDVAGSYEQYF	TGTGCCAGCAGCTTGGATGTCGCAGGTTCCTACGAGCAGTACTTC
few	-	TRBV5-1	TRBJ2-2	CASSHREATGELFF	TGCGCCAGCAGCCACAGGGAAGCCACCGGGGAGCTGTTTTTT
-	TRBD2	TRBV30	TRBJ2-3	CACGLAGSTDTQYF	TGTGCCTGCGGACTAGCGGGAAGCACAGATACGCAGTATTTT
-	-	TRBV7-3	TRBJ2-1	CASSSPRAGRDYNEQFF	TGTGCCAGCAGCTCCCCCAGGGCGGGGAGAGACTACAATGAGCAGTTCTTC
-	-	TRBV21-1	TRBJ2-7	CASTRDRVYEQYF	TGTGCCAGCACCCGGGACAGAGTCTACGAGCAGTACTTC
-	-	TRBV5-1	TRBJ1-1	CASSPRSNTEAFF	TGCGCCAGCAGCCCCCGGTCAAACACTGAAGCTTTCTTT
-	TRBD1	TRBV11-3	TRBJ2-3	CASSQDRGLTDTQYF	TGTGCCAGCAGCCAGGACAGGGGGCTTACAGATACGCAGTATTTT
-	-	TRBV4-2	TRBJ2-7	CASSQGTGLRGSYEQYF	TGTGCCAGCAGCCAAGGCACAGGGTTGAGAGGGTCCTACGAGCAGTACTTC
-	-	TRBV27	TRBJ2-7	CASSLSGEASYEQYF	TGTGCCAGCAGTTTATCGGGAGAGGCCTCCTACGAGCAGTACTTC
-	-	TRBV10-2	TRBJ1-5	CASSPGDYSNQPQHF	TGCGCCAGCAGTCCAGGGGATTATAGCAATCAGCCCCAGCATTTT
-	-	TRBV7-2	TRBJ1-3	CASSLASSGNTIYF	TGTGCCAGCAGCTTAGCTAGCTCTGGAAACACCATATATTTT
-	TRBD1	TRBV7-3	TRBJ2-3	CASSLGTGGEDTQYF	TGTGCCAGCAGCTTAGGGACAGGGGGCGAAGATACGCAGTATTTT
-	-	TRBV2	TRBJ2-7	CASGKDRSYEQYF	TGTGCCAGCGGGAAGGACAGATCCTACGAGCAGTACTTC
-	TRBD1	TRBV27	TRBJ2-5	CASRGSGTGGLETQYF	TGTGCCAGCAGGGGCTCCGGGACAGGGGGCTTAGAGACCCAGTACTTC
-	TRBD2	TRBV6-1	TRBJ2-1	CASSVNSGGSSYNEQFF	TGTGCCAGCAGTGTAAACAGCGGGGGAAGCTCCTACAATGAGCAGTTCTTC
once	-	TRBV6-1	TRBJ2-1	CASSESPGAYNEQFF	TGTGCCAGCAGTGAATCTCCGGGAGCCTACAATGAGCAGTTCTTC
-	TRBD1	TRBV19	TRBJ1-1	CASSFVSGTVNTEAFF	TGTGCCAGTAGTTTCGTGTCCGGGACAGTGAACACTGAAGCTTTCTTT
-	-	TRBV9	TRBJ1-3	CASSVALVSGDSGNTIYF	TGTGCCAGCAGCGTAGCGCTCGTCTCAGGGGACTCTGGAAACACCATATATTTT
-	TRBD1	TRBV5-5	TRBJ1-2	CASSLGWTGNGYTF	TGTGCCAGCAGCTTGGGGTGGACAGGGAATGGCTACACCTTC
-	TRBD1	TRBV10-3	TRBJ1-1	CAIRTGEDTEAFF	TGTGCCATCAGGACAGGGGAGGACACTGAAGCTTTCTTT
-	-	TRBV6-4	TRBJ1-1	CASSEDPAGKAFF	TGTGCCAGCAGTGAGGACCCCGCGGGCAAAGCTTTCTTT
-	TRBD2	TRBV28	TRBJ2-1	CASRPGAGLAMGNEQFF	TGTGCCAGCCGACCCGGGGCTGGACTAGCAATGGGCAATGAGCAGTTCTTC
few	-	TRBV5-4	TRBJ2-5	CASSPNGEWGETQYF	TGTGCCAGCAGCCCAAACGGGGAGTGGGGAGAGACCCAGTACTTC
-	TRBD1	TRBV29-1	TRBJ1-2	CSSPLTGGDGYTF	TGCAGCTCTCCCCTGACAGGGGGCGATGGCTACACCTTC
-	-	TRBV7-9	TRBJ2-2	CASSLGPGGTGELFF	TGTGCCAGCAGCTTAGGCCCTGGAGGGACCGGGGAGCTGTTTTTT
-	TRBD1	TRBV19	TRBJ1-5	CASSKDRWNQPQHF	TGTGCCAGTAGTAAGGACAGGTGGAATCAGCCCCAGCATTTT
-	-	TRBV5-6	TRBJ2-2	CASSRTGHASNTGELFF	TGTGCCAGCAGCCGAACGGGACACGCTTCGAACACCGGGGAGCTGTTTTTT
-	-	TRBV28	TRBJ1-1	CASSLVSGNTEAFF	TGTGCCAGCAGTTTAGTTTCAGGGAACACTGAAGCTTTCTTT
-	-	TRBV4-1	TRBJ2-1	CASSQDAGGYNEQFF	TGCGCCAGCAGCCAAGATGCGGGCGGGTACAATGAGCAGTTCTTC
-	TRBD2	TRBV13	TRBJ2-3	CASSGAGLAVTDTQYF	TGTGCCAGCAGCGGGGCAGGACTAGCGGTCACAGATACGCAGTATTTT
-	TRBD2	TRBV4-3	TRBJ2-3	CASSARGGVGDTQYF	TGCGCCAGCAGTGCAAGGGGAGGGGTTGGTGATACGCAGTATTTT